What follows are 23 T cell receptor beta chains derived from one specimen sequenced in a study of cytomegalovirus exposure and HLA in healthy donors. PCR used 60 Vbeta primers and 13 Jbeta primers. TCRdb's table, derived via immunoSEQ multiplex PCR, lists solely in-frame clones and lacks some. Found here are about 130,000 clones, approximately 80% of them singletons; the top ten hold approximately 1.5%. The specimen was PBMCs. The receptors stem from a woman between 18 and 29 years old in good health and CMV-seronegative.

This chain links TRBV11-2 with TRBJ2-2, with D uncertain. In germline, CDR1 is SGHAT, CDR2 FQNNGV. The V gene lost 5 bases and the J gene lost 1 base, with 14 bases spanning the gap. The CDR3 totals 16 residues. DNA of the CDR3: TGTGCCAGCAGCCCCTTGTGGGCGCAGAACACCGGGGAGCTGTTTTTT. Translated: CASSPLWAQNTGELFF.

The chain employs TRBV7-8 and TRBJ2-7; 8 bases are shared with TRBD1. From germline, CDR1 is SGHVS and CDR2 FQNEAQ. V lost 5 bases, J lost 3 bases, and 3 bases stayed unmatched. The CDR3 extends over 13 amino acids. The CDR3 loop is CASSGDRGYEQYF. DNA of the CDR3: TGTGCCAGCAGCGGAGACAGGGGCTACGAGCAGTACTTC.

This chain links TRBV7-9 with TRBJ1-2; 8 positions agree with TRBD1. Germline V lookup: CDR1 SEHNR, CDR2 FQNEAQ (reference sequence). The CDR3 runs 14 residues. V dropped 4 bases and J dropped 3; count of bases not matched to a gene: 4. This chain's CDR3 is CASSSSGQDYGYTF. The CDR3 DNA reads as TGTGCCAGCAGCTCTTCGGGACAGGACTATGGCTACACCTTC.

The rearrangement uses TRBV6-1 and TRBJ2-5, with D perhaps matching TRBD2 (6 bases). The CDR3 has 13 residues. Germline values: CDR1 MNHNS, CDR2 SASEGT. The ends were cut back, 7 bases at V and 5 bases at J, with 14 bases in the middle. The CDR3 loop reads CASMRGGQETQYF. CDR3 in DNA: TGTGCCAGCATGAGAGGAGGGCAGGAGACCCAGTACTTC.

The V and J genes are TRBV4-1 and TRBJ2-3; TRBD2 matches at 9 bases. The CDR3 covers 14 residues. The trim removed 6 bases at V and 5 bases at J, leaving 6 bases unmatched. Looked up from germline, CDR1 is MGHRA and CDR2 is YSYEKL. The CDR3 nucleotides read TGCGCCAGCAGACGGACTAGCGCGAGAGATACGCAGTATTTT. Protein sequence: CASRRTSARDTQYF.

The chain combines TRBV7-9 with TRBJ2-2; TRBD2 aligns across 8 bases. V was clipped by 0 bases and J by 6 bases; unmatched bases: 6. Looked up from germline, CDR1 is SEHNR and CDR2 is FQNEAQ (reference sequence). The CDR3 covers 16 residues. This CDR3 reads CASSLATLADPGELFF. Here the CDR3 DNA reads TGTGCCAGCAGCTTAGCGACACTAGCGGACCCCGGGGAGCTGTTTTTT.

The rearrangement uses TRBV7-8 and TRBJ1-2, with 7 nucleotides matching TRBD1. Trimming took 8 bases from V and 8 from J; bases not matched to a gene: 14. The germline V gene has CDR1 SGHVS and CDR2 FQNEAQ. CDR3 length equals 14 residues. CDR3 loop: CASSPSEQGIGYTF. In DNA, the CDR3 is TGTGCCAGCTCCCCCTCCGAACAGGGGATAGGCTACACCTTC.

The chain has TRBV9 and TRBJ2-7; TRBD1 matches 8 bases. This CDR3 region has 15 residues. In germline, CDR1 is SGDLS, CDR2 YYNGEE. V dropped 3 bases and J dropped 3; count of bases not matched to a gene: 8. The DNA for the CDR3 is TGTGCCAGCAGCGGAGGGACAGGCTTCGACTACGAGCAGTACTTC. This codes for CASSGGTGFDYEQYF. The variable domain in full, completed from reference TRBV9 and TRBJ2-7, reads DSGVTQTPKHLITATGQRVTLRCSPRSGDLSVYWYQQSLDQGLQFLIQYYNGEERAKGNILERFSAQQFPDLHSELNLSSLELGDSALYFCASSGGTGFDYEQYFGPGTRLTVT.

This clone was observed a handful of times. Here the CDR3 reads CASSPATAGYGYTF. DNA for the CDR3: TGCGCCAGCAGCCCCGCAACCGCGGGTTATGGCTACACCTTC. The chain has TRBV5-1 and TRBJ1-2, with D hard to call. CDR1 and CDR2 from the germline V gene are SGHRS and YFSETQ. V was clipped by 4 bases and J by 5 bases, with 15 bases between them. The CDR3 loop spans 14 amino acids.

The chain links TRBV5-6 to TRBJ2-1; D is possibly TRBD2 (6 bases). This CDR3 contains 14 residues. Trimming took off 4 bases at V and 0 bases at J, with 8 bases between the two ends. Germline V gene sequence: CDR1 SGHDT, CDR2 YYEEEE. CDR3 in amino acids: CASSRDSSYNEQFF. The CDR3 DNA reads TGTGCCAGCAGCCGGGACTCCTCCTACAATGAGCAGTTCTTC.

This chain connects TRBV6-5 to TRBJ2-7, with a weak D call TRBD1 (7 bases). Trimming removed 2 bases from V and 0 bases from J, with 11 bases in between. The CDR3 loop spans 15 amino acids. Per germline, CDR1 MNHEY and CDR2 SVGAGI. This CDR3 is CASSYQGGLSYEQYF. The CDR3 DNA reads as TGTGCCAGCAGTTACCAGGGGGGCCTCTCCTACGAGCAGTACTTC.

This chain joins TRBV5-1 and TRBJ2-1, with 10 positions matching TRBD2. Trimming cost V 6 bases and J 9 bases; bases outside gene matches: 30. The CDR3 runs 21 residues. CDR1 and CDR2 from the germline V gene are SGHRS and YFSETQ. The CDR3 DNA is TGCGCCAGCATTAACCCTCTTGCTAGCGGGAGTCGAGCGGGAGGGCCAGTTGAGCAGTTCTTC. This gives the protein CASINPLASGSRAGGPVEQFF.

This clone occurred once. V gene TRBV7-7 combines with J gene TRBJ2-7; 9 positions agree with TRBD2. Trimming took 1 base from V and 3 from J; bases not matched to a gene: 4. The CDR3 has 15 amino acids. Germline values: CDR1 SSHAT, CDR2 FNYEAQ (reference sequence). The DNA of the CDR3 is TGTGCCAGCAGCTTAGGCGGGAGGGCCTTCTACGAGCAGTACTTC. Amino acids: CASSLGGRAFYEQYF.

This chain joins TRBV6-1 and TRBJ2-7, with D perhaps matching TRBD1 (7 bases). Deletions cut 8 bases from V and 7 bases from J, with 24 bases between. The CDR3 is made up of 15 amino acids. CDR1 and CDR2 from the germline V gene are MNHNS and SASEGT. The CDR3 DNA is TGTGCCAGCCGCAGGGGGGAAACGAGTTTGCGGGAGCAGTACTTC. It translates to CASRRGETSLREQYF.

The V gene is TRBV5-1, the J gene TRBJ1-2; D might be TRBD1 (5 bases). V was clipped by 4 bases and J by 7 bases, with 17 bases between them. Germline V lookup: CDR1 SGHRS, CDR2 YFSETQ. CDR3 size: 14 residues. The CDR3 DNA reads TGCGCCAGCAGCGCCAGGGAGGGGTCGGTTGGCTACACCTTC. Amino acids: CASSAREGSVGYTF.

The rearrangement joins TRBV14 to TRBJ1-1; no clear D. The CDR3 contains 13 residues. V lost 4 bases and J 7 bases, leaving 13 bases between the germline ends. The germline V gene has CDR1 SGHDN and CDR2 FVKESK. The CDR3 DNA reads TGTGCCAGCAGCCCCGGGAGGAGCTTTGAAGCTTTCTTT. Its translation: CASSPGRSFEAFF.

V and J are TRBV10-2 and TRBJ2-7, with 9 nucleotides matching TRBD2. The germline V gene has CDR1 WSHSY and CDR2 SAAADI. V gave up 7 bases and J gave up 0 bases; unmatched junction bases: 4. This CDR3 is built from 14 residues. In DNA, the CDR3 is TGCGCCAGCATGGGACTAGCCGGCTCCTACGAGCAGTACTTC. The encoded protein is CASMGLAGSYEQYF.

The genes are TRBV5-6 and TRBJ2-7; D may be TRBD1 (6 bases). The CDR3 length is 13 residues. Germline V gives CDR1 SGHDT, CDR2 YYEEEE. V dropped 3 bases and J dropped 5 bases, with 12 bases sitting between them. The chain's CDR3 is CASSSQGFHEQYF. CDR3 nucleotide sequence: TGTGCCAGCAGCTCTCAGGGGTTCCACGAGCAGTACTTC.

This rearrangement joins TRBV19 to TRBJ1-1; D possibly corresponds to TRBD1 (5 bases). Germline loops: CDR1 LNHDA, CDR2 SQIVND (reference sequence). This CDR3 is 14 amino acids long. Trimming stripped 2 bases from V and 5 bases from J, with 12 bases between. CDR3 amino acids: CASSIQGVGTEAFF. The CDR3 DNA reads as TGTGCCAGTAGTATACAGGGTGTGGGGACTGAAGCTTTCTTT.

The CDR3 sequence is CASSPRTGDGTDTQYF. CDR3 in DNA: TGTGCCAGCTCACCAAGAACGGGAGATGGCACAGATACGCAGTATTTT. This sequence joins TRBV18 and TRBJ2-3; D might be TRBD2 (6 bases). Germline-derived CDR1 and CDR2 are KGHSH and LQKENI. This CDR3 has 16 amino acids. V lost 2 bases and J lost 1, with 13 bases in between.

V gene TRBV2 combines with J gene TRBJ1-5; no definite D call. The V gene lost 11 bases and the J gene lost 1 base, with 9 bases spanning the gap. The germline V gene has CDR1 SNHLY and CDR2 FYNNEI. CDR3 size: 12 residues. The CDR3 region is CASTGSNQPQHF. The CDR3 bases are TGTGCCTCGACGGGGAGCAATCAGCCCCAGCATTTT.

The CDR3 is CASSPGTSGRRPYEQYF. CDR3 bases: TGTGCCAGCAGCCCCGGGACTAGCGGGAGAAGGCCCTACGAGCAGTACTTC. The gene calls are TRBV13 and TRBJ2-7, with 14 bases identical to TRBD2. Germline lookup yields CDR1 PRHDT and CDR2 FYEKMQ (reference sequence). V lost 5 bases to trimming and J lost 2 bases; unmatched junction nucleotides: 8. This CDR3 has 17 residues.

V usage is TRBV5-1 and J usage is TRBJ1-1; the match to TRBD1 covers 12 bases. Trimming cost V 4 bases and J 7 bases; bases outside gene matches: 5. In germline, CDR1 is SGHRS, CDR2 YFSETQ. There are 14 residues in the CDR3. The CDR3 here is CASSGDRGQDEAFF. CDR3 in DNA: TGCGCCAGCAGCGGGGACAGGGGGCAGGATGAAGCTTTCTTT. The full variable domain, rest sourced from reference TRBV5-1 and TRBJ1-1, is KAGVTQTPRYLIKTRGQQVTLSCSPISGHRSVSWYQQTPGQGLQFLFEYFSETQRNKGNFPGRFSGRQFSNSRSEMNVSTLELGDSALYLCASSGDRGQDEAFFGQGTRLTVV.